The 18 T cell receptor beta chains below all came from one sample that was sequenced in a study of shared clonotypes between healthy human individuals. This table comes from immunoSEQ multiplex PCR, and its TCRdb copy is limited to in-frame clones, with some not included. The sample has over a million clones, around 74% seen once. The source material was memory CD4+ T cells sorted from blood. Subset reported: CD45RA-negative fraction. Receptors were obtained from a man younger than 35 in good health.

This clone was seen more than once but under ten times. CDR3 amino acids: CASSAVGTDTQYF. In DNA, the CDR3 is TGTGCCAGCAGCGCTGTGGGCACAGATACGCAGTATTTT. The V call is TRBV5-6, the J call TRBJ2-3; the D is unclear. Trimming stripped 4 bases from V and 1 base from J, with 7 bases between. CDR1 SGHDT and CDR2 YYEEEE come from the germline V gene. The CDR3 runs 13 residues.

The V and J genes are TRBV2 and TRBJ2-6, with 8 bases fitting TRBD1. Germline CDR1 and CDR2: SNHLY and FYNNEI. The CDR3 spans 17 residues. Trimming removed 6 bases from V and 4 bases from J; junction bases left unmatched: 11. The DNA of the CDR3 is TGTGCCAGCAGCTCCGGACAGGGCAAGGGAGGGGCCAACGTCCTGACTTTC. Its protein product is CASSSGQGKGGANVLTF.

The gene calls are TRBV5-4 and TRBJ2-7; D not certain. Germline V gene sequence: CDR1 SGHNT, CDR2 YYREEE (reference sequence). The ends were cut back, 4 bases at V and 2 bases at J, with 13 bases in the middle. The CDR3 totals 14 residues. This CDR3 is CASSVSGPAYEQYF. The CDR3 region has the DNA TGTGCCAGCAGCGTCTCTGGGCCCGCCTACGAGCAGTACTTC.

The CDR3 DNA follows: TGTGCCAGCAGCTTGGCGTATGGGTATAGCAATCAGCCCCAGCATTTT. It specifies CASSLAYGYSNQPQHF. This chain connects TRBV5-5 to TRBJ1-5, with D uncertain. This CDR3 region has 16 residues. Trimming stripped 0 bases from V and 0 bases from J, with 10 bases between. Germline V gene lookup returns CDR1 SGHKS and CDR2 YYEKEE (reference sequence).

The chain links TRBV7-8 to TRBJ2-3; 15 bases agree with TRBD2. This CDR3 comprises 17 residues. Germline loops: CDR1 SGHVS, CDR2 FQNEAQ. With 3 bases clipped from V and 9 bases from J, the junction kept 10 bases outside the gene matches. CDR3 sequence reads: CASSFIAGLAGGRTQYF. The CDR3 bases are TGTGCCAGCAGCTTTATCGCCGGACTAGCGGGAGGGAGGACGCAGTATTTT. Supplemented by reference TRBV7-8 and TRBJ2-3, the full variable domain reads GAGVSQSPRYKVAKRGQDVALRCDPISGHVSLFWYQQALGQGPEFLTYFQNEAQLDKSGLPSDRFFAERPEGSVSTLKIQRTQQEDSAVYLCASSFIAGLAGGRTQYFGPGTRLTVL.

The rearrangement joins TRBV2 to TRBJ1-2; D gene unclear. Trimming removed 7 bases from V and 4 bases from J, with 10 bases in between. The germline CDR1 and CDR2 sequences are SNHLY and FYNNEI. The CDR3 covers 12 residues. The CDR3 bases are TGTGCCAGCAATAGGTTCCCCTATGGCTACACCTTC. Translated, it gives CASNRFPYGYTF.

This clone was observed a few times. The chain combines TRBV11-2 with TRBJ2-7; TRBD2 matches 15 bases. CDR3 size: 17 residues. The germline V gene has CDR1 SGHAT and CDR2 FQNNGV. V lost 5 bases to trimming and J lost 6 bases; unmatched junction nucleotides: 11. The CDR3 DNA reads as TGTGCCAGCAGCCCCGGACTAGCGGGAGGGCTTAAGGGCGAGCAGTACTTC. Amino acids: CASSPGLAGGLKGEQYF.

Here the CDR3 reads CASSPGQGLSKQYF. CDR3 sequence (DNA): TGTGCCAGCAGTCCGGGACAGGGGCTATCGAAGCAGTACTTC. This sequence joins TRBV2 and TRBJ2-7; 10 nucleotides match TRBD1. The V gene's germline CDR1 is SNHLY and CDR2 FYNNEI. The CDR3 contains 14 residues. The V segment lost 5 bases and the J segment 8 bases; nucleotides outside the gene matches: 9.

The genes are TRBV21-1 and TRBJ2-5; TRBD2 was called by the table and not checked on the DNA. TRBV21-1 is assigned pseudogene status. The CDR3 runs 15 residues. The CDR3 nucleotides read TGTGCCAGCAGCATCGGACTAGCGGGACGGGAGACCCAGTACTTC. It encodes CASSIGLAGRETQYF.

The rearrangement uses TRBV28 and TRBJ1-2; D is ambiguous. The germline CDR1 and CDR2 sequences are MDHEN and SYDVKM. Trimming left V 3 bases short and J 4 bases short, with 6 bases between. This CDR3 has 12 residues. The CDR3 DNA follows: TGTGCCAGCAGTTTCCACAGCTATGGCTACACCTTC. Translation: CASSFHSYGYTF.

Of note for this clone: The junction departs from germline at one end; a sequencing error may be responsible. The chain uses TRBV5-1 and TRBJ1-1, with unresolved D. Germline V gene sequence: CDR1 SGHRS, CDR2 YFSETQ. The CDR3 loop spans 14 amino acids. CDR3 nucleotide sequence: TGCGCCGGCAGCTTGAAAAGAGAGGGCACTGAAGCTTTCTTT. Its protein is CAGSLKREGTEAFF. The full variable domain, rest sourced from reference TRBV5-1 and TRBJ1-1, is KAGVTQTPRYLIKTRGQQVTLSCSPISGHRSVSWYQQTPGQGLQFLFEYFSETQRNKGNFPGRFSGRQFSNSRSEMNVSTLELGDSALYLCAGSLKREGTEAFFGQGTRLTVV.

This clone was detected only a few times. V is TRBV5-1 and J is TRBJ2-3; 9 bases are shared with TRBD2. In germline, CDR1 is SGHRS, CDR2 YFSETQ. The CDR3 is 15 residues long. V lost 7 bases, J lost 6 bases, and 12 bases stayed unmatched. CDR3 nucleotide sequence: TGCGCCAGCTCATTGGGACTAGCAGGATGGGATACGCAGTATTTT. Protein: CASSLGLAGWDTQYF.

The chain uses TRBV5-1 and TRBJ2-5; D uncertain. Deletions cut 3 bases from V and 0 bases from J, with 9 bases between. The CDR3 covers 14 residues. Per the germline V gene, CDR1 is SGHRS and CDR2 is YFSETQ. CDR3: CASSWHFDQETQYF. CDR3 sequence (DNA): TGCGCCAGCAGCTGGCATTTCGACCAAGAGACCCAGTACTTC.

V usage is TRBV6-5 and J usage is TRBJ2-2; D gene ambiguous. V lost 0 bases and J 4 bases, leaving 9 bases between the germline ends. The CDR3 runs to 15 residues. Germline values: CDR1 MNHEY, CDR2 SVGAGI. The CDR3 is CASSYSPVVTGELFF. The DNA for the CDR3 is TGTGCCAGCAGTTACTCACCAGTGGTCACCGGGGAGCTGTTTTTT.

This rearrangement joins TRBV7-2 to TRBJ1-3, with 10 bases that match TRBD1. Looked up from germline, CDR1 is SGHTA and CDR2 is FQGNSA. V trimming: 1 base; J trimming: 5 bases; junction bases outside the gene matches: 5. The length of the CDR3 is 16 residues. The CDR3 DNA is TGTGCCAGCAGCTTAGGGGGACAGGGGTTCAGAAACACCATATATTTT. It codes for CASSLGGQGFRNTIYF.

This clone occurred a few times. The sample contains more than one DNA sequence encoding this CDR3. This chain joins TRBV30 and TRBJ1-6; D is perhaps TRBD1 (5 bases). Germline CDR1 is GTSNPN and CDR2 is SVGIG (reference sequence). V shed 0 bases and J shed 10 bases, with 13 bases lying between them. The CDR3 loop spans 14 amino acids. The CDR3 bases are TGTGCCTGGAGTGTAGATGGGGGACGGTCACCCCTCCACTTT. Translating it yields CAWSVDGGRSPLHF.

Notes on this clone: Germline and junction disagree at one end, which may indicate a read error. The chain uses TRBV5-6 and TRBJ1-1; D unclear. CDR3 size: 17 residues. CDR1 SGHDT and CDR2 YYEEEE come from the germline V gene. The CDR3 here is CTSSSISGGPWGTEAFF. In DNA, the CDR3 is TGTACCAGCAGCTCGATTTCTGGAGGGCCCTGGGGCACTGAAGCTTTCTTT.

This chain connects TRBV4-2 to TRBJ2-7; maybe TRBD2 (7 bases). Looked up from germline, CDR1 is LGHNA and CDR2 is YNFKEQ. With 1 base removed from V and 6 bases from J, the gap between germline ends came to 13 bases. This CDR3 spans 14 amino acids. Here the CDR3 DNA reads TGTGCCAGCAGCCAAGCGTTAGGGGGGGGCGAGCAGTACTTC. Translation: CASSQALGGGEQYF.